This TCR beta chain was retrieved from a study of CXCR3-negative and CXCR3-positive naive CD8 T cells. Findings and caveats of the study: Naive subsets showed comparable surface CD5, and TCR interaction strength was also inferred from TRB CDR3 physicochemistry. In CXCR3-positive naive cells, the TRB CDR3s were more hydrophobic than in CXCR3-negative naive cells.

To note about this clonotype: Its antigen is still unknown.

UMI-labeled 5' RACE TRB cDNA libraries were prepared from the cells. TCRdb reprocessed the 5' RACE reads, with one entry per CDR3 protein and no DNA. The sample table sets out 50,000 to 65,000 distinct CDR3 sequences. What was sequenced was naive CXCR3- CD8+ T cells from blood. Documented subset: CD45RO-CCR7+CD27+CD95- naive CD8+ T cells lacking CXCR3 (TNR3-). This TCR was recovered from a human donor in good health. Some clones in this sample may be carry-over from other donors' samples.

This CDR3 is CSARPMDRLEETQYF. The chain uses TRBV20-1 and TRBJ2-5; TCRdb's assignment of TRBD1 cannot be checked, as there is no DNA. Germline CDR1 DFQATT, CDR2 SNEGSKA (reference sequence). The CDR3 contains 15 residues.